This T cell receptor beta chain came from a study of early T cells in non-severe SARS-CoV-2 infection. TCRdb processed the 5' RACE reads anew with MiXCR; each CDR3 protein has one entry. Altogether about 86,000 distinct CDR3 sequences are present, under 15% being singletons, with the ten largest covering 5.5% to 8%. After removal of 0 bases from V and 7 bases from J, the junction contained 4 bases not matched to a gene. CDR3 length: 14 residues. Looked up from germline, CDR1 is MNHNY and CDR2 is SVGAGI (reference sequence). This clonotype was detected only a few times. As yet, its antigen is unknown. Findings of the study overall: VDJdb-based matching was biased toward anti-spike CD8 responses and missed private and CD4 specificities.

The receptor's source is an adult who was a healthcare worker with PCR-confirmed SARS-CoV-2 infection or an uninfected control (not recorded which). The chain is built from TRBV6-6 and TRBJ2-7, with TRBD2 matching over 9 bases. Material for sequencing was whole blood. DNA of the CDR3: TGTGCCAGCAGTTACTCGCGGGGGGGCCGAGAGCAGTACTTC. Translation gives CASSYSRGGREQYF.